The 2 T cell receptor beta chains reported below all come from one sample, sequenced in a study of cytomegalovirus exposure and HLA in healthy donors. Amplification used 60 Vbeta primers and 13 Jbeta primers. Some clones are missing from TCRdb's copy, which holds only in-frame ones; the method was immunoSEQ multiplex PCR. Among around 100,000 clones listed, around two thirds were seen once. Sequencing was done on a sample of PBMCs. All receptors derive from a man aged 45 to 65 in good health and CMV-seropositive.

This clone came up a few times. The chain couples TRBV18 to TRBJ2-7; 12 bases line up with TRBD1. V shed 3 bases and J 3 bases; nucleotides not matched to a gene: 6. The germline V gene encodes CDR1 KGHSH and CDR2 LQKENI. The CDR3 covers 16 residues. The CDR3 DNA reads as TGTGCCAGCTCACCTACCGGGACAGGGGGCAACTACGAGCAGTACTTC. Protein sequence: CASSPTGTGGNYEQYF.

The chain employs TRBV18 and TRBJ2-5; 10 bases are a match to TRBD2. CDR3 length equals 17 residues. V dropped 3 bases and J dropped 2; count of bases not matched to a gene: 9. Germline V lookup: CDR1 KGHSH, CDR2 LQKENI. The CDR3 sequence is CASSPRQAAGGQETQYF. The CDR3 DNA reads TGTGCCAGCTCACCCCGGCAGGCAGCGGGAGGGCAAGAGACCCAGTACTTC.